These T cell receptor beta chains were read from a single sample in a study of blood T cell repertoires in COVID-19. Generated by immunoSEQ multiplex PCR, the TCRdb table keeps only in-frame clones and is missing some. The repertoire has 200,000 to 250,000 clones, around 80% of them found once; the top ten carry less than 7%. Sequences were obtained from peripheral blood. The source is a woman between 65 and 79 years old with acute or convalescent COVID-19. The CDR3 runs from the conserved cysteine through the conserved F or W. A D gene is named only where the DNA matches it firmly. Clone sizes are given selectively: once, few, many, or a class where the clone is expanded.

cdr3_length	clone_size	v_call	d_call	j_call	cdr3_nt	cdr3_aa
13	NA	TRBV19	TRBD1	TRBJ2-7	TGTGCCAGTAGTCGGGGACAGAACTACGAGCAGTACTTC	CASSRGQNYEQYF
16	NA	TRBV24-1	TRBD2	TRBJ2-3	TGTGCCACCAGTGATTTAGACGGACCGGGACTAGCGGCGCAGTATTTT	CATSDLDGPGLAAQYF
14	NA	TRBV25-1	TRBD1	TRBJ1-5	TGTGCCACCTCGGACAGGGGGAACAATCAGCCCCAGCATTTT	CATSDRGNNQPQHF
15	few	TRBV15	NA	TRBJ2-3	TGTGCCACTAGAGAGCCCCGGGAACGCACAGATACGCAGTATTTT	CATREPRERTDTQYF
13	NA	TRBV7-9	NA	TRBJ2-7	TGTGCCAGCAGCTTACCCCCAGGTTCCGAGCAGTACTTC	CASSLPPGSEQYF
14	NA	TRBV2	NA	TRBJ1-2	TGTGCCAGCAGCCGGGGGGGTAACAACTATGGCTACACCTTC	CASSRGGNNYGYTF
15	NA	TRBV29-1	TRBD2	TRBJ2-1	TGCAGCGCATTCCCAGGGACTAGCGCGTACAATGAGCAGTTCTTC	CSAFPGTSAYNEQFF
14	NA	TRBV4-2	TRBD1	TRBJ1-2	TGTGCCAGCAGCCAACAGGGGGCCAACTATGGCTACACCTTC	CASSQQGANYGYTF
13	NA	TRBV2	NA	TRBJ2-7	TGTGCCAGCAGTGATCCAGGCTTGGGCGAGCAGTACTTC	CASSDPGLGEQYF
17	NA	TRBV5-1	TRBD2	TRBJ2-2	TGCGCCAGCAGCTTGGTTCCTAGCGGGACATACACCGGGGAGCTGTTTTTT	CASSLVPSGTYTGELFF
12	NA	TRBV29-1	NA	TRBJ2-5	TGCAGCGTTCAGGGATCCCGAGAGACCCAGTACTTC	CSVQGSRETQYF
16	NA	TRBV10-3	TRBD2	TRBJ2-1	TGTGCCATCAGTCGACTAGCGGGAGGAGCCGACAATGAGCAGTTCTTC	CAISRLAGGADNEQFF
15	few	TRBV5-1	TRBD2	TRBJ2-7	TGCGCCAGCAGGACCACTAGCGGGAGTTCCCACGAGCAGTACTTC	CASRTTSGSSHEQYF
16	NA	TRBV5-1	TRBD2	TRBJ2-3	TGCGCCAGCAGCTATCAAGCGGGAGAGGGGACAGATACGCAGTATTTT	CASSYQAGEGTDTQYF
14	NA	TRBV28	NA	TRBJ2-3	TGTGCCAGCAGTTTGGCTGATCGCACAGATACGCAGTATTTT	CASSLADRTDTQYF
14	NA	TRBV4-1	NA	TRBJ1-2	TGCGCCAGTATCCCCCGGGGCGGGGACTGGGGCTACACCTTC	CASIPRGGDWGYTF
14	NA	TRBV2	TRBD2	TRBJ2-7	TGTGCCAGCAAGAAACTAGCGGGAGCTTACGAGCAGTACTTC	CASKKLAGAYEQYF
15	once	TRBV7-2	NA	TRBJ2-3	TGTGCCAGCAGCTTACTGCAGACTAGCACAGATACGCAGTATTTT	CASSLLQTSTDTQYF
18	NA	TRBV15	TRBD2	TRBJ2-2	TGTGCCACCAGCAGAGGTGGGTCGGGGAGGGCCAACACCGGGGAGCTGTTTTTT	CATSRGGSGRANTGELFF
13	NA	TRBV2	TRBD1	TRBJ1-2	TGTGCCAGCAGTGAGACAGGGGGGGATGGCTACACCTTC	CASSETGGDGYTF
15	NA	TRBV10-3	TRBD2	TRBJ2-7	TGTGCCATCAGTGAGTCCTTGGGAGTAGCGGGTGAGCAGTACTTC	CAISESLGVAGEQYF
15	NA	TRBV7-9	NA	TRBJ1-5	TGTGCCAGCAGCTTAGACGGCCAGGGTGGCCAGCCCCAGCATTTT	CASSLDGQGGQPQHF
16	NA	TRBV13	TRBD1	TRBJ2-2	TGTGCCAGCAGCTTAAGGGACAGTGTTAACACCGGGGAGCTGTTTTTT	CASSLRDSVNTGELFF
14	NA	TRBV4-2	TRBD2	TRBJ2-1	TGTGCCAGCAGCGAGGGACTAGCCTTCAATGAGCAGTTCTTC	CASSEGLAFNEQFF
15	NA	TRBV18	NA	TRBJ1-2	TGTGCCAGCTCACCAGACAGTCTCGCGGACTATGGCTACACCTTC	CASSPDSLADYGYTF
15	NA	TRBV7-2	NA	TRBJ2-1	TGTGCCAGCAGCTTAGACGGGGGAACCTACAATGAGCAGTTCTTC	CASSLDGGTYNEQFF
13	NA	TRBV2	NA	TRBJ2-7	TGTGCCAGCAGTGGGGGGGAACACTACGAGCAGTACTTC	CASSGGEHYEQYF
15	NA	TRBV27	TRBD2	TRBJ2-1	TGTGCCAGCTCGGGAGCGGGGGTTCTTGAGAATGAGCAGTTCTTC	CASSGAGVLENEQFF
12	once	TRBV5-1	NA	TRBJ1-2	TGCGCCAGCAGCTTGGACGGCTATGGCTACACCTTC	CASSLDGYGYTF
15	NA	TRBV28	NA	TRBJ1-2	TGTGCCAGCAGTTCTTGGCATAGGGGGGGCTATGGCTACACCTTC	CASSSWHRGGYGYTF
15	NA	TRBV5-1	NA	TRBJ2-1	TGCGCCAGCAGCTTGTATAGGGGTAACAACAATGAGCAGTTCTTC	CASSLYRGNNNEQFF
13	few	TRBV7-9	NA	TRBJ1-4	TGTGCCAGCAGCCGACAGGCCCATGAAAAACTGTTTTTT	CASSRQAHEKLFF
12	NA	TRBV28	NA	TRBJ1-2	TGTGCCAGCACCTCAGGGAACTATGGCTACACCTTC	CASTSGNYGYTF
16	NA	TRBV9	TRBD2	TRBJ2-1	TGTGCCAGCAGCGCTACTAGCGGGAGCCCGTACAATGAGCAGTTCTTC	CASSATSGSPYNEQFF
16	once	TRBV5-1	NA	TRBJ2-3	TGCGCCAGCAGCTCTATACAGGGTTCCCCCACAGATACGCAGTATTTT	CASSSIQGSPTDTQYF
15	NA	TRBV6-6	NA	TRBJ1-3	TGTGCCAGCAGACCAGACACGACCTCTGGAAACACCATATATTTT	CASRPDTTSGNTIYF
12	NA	TRBV6-2/TRBV6-3	NA	TRBJ2-1	TGTGCCAGCAGTATGACACGGAATGAGCAGTTCTTC	CASSMTRNEQFF
20	NA	TRBV7-8	NA	TRBJ2-3	TGTGCCAGCAGCTTAAGAATGACCGGACGGGCGGTGGACTTCACAGATACGCAGTATTTT	CASSLRMTGRAVDFTDTQYF
12	NA	TRBV12-3/TRBV12-4	NA	TRBJ2-7	TGTGCCAGCAGTCTTGGACAGCACGAGCAGTACTTC	CASSLGQHEQYF
15	NA	TRBV7-9	TRBD2	TRBJ2-7	TGTGCCAGCAGCCCAGGACTAGCGGGATCCTACGAGCAGTACTTC	CASSPGLAGSYEQYF
17	NA	TRBV5-1	TRBD1	TRBJ2-1	TGCGCCAGCAGCTACACCGGGACAGGGGCGGCCTACAATGAGCAGTTCTTC	CASSYTGTGAAYNEQFF
14	NA	TRBV2	TRBD1	TRBJ1-5	TGTGCCAGCAGTGGAGACAGGGGTTTACAGCCCCAGCATTTT	CASSGDRGLQPQHF
14	NA	TRBV7-9	NA	TRBJ2-2	TGTGCCAGCTATACCCGGGGGAACACCGGGGAGCTGTTTTTT	CASYTRGNTGELFF
13	once	TRBV2	TRBD1	TRBJ1-2	TGTGCCAGCAGTGTGGGACAGGGGGATGGCTACACCTTC	CASSVGQGDGYTF
18	NA	TRBV7-6	TRBD1	TRBJ2-4	TGTGCCAGCAGCCCCCGGCCTTGGGACAGCCTAGCCAAAAACATTCAGTACTTC	CASSPRPWDSLAKNIQYF
12	NA	TRBV10-2	NA	TRBJ1-4	TGCGCCAGCAGTGATACCGGTGAAAAACTGTTTTTT	CASSDTGEKLFF
16	NA	TRBV9	NA	TRBJ1-3	TGTGCCAGCAGCCCTTCTTTTGGTGAGCGTGGAAACACCATATATTTT	CASSPSFGERGNTIYF
17	NA	TRBV3-1/TRBV3-2	NA	TRBJ2-7	TGTGCCAGCAGCCCGAAACTTTTTGGGCCCCCATCGGAAGAGCAGTACTTC	CASSPKLFGPPSEEQYF
14	NA	TRBV9	NA	TRBJ2-5	TGTGCCAGCAGCGTAGGAGTAGCGGAAGAGACCCAGTACTTC	CASSVGVAEETQYF
16	NA	TRBV28	TRBD1	TRBJ1-5	TGTGCCAGCAGTTTATTATCCGGGACAGGTAATCAGCCCCAGCATTTT	CASSLLSGTGNQPQHF
15	NA	TRBV28	TRBD2	TRBJ2-5	TGTGCCAGCAGTTCTCCGGGACTAGAGGGCGAGACCCAGTACTTC	CASSSPGLEGETQYF
15	NA	TRBV28	NA	TRBJ1-4	TGTGCCAGCAGTTTTTACAGGGCAACTAATGAAAAACTGTTTTTT	CASSFYRATNEKLFF
16	NA	TRBV19	TRBD1	TRBJ1-5	TGTGCCAGTAGTATAGAGGGGACAGGGAGGAGTCAGCCCCAGCATTTT	CASSIEGTGRSQPQHF
18	NA	TRBV6-1	TRBD2	TRBJ2-5	TGTGCCAGCAGTGAACACCGGGTGGCTAGCGGGGCACAAGAGACCCAGTACTTC	CASSEHRVASGAQETQYF
13	once	TRBV24-1	TRBD1	TRBJ2-5	TGTGCCACCAGTGACGGGACAGTCGAGACCCAGTACTTC	CATSDGTVETQYF
16	NA	TRBV16	NA	TRBJ1-1	TGTGCCAGCAGCAGAAGAGCCATAGGGGCGAACACTGAAGCTTTCTTT	CASSRRAIGANTEAFF
15	NA	TRBV15	TRBD2	TRBJ2-1	TGTGCCACCAGTCAAGGACTAGCGGTCTACAATGAGCAGTTCTTC	CATSQGLAVYNEQFF